This TCR beta chain comes out of a study of vaccination and CD4 T cells after COVID-19. Study at large: Researchers treated control cultures with a CEFX pool, an HIV-1 Nef pool, or no peptide.

Oncomine TCR Beta short-read sequencing was applied to DNA from cultured CD4+ T cells. TCRdb ran MiXCR on the PCR reads and lists one entry per CDR3 protein. Among around 15,000 distinct CDR3 sequences, around 72% were seen once, and the ten largest hold 9% to 10%. The CDR3 runs to 17 residues. V was trimmed by 2 bases and J by 0 bases, leaving 14 bases between them. Germline loops: CDR1 MNHNS, CDR2 SASEGT. This clonotype was detected only once. Its antigen is unidentified. This sample's treatment: roughly ten-day PBMC culture with coronavirus spike peptide pools or control peptides (ViraFEST assay). None of the healthy vaccine recipients had prior SARS-CoV-2 infection, per negative nucleocapsid antibodies before and after vaccination.

Sequences were derived from CD4+ T cells from blood, cultured in vitro, sampled after SARS-CoV-2 vaccination. This TCR came from a human donor who received a COVID-19 vaccine. The V gene is TRBV6-1, the J gene TRBJ2-1; D ambiguous. CDR3 loop: CASSETSRASSYNEQFF. CDR3 DNA sequence: TGTGCCAGCAGTGAAACAAGCCGAGCGAGCTCCTACAATGAGCAGTTCTTC.